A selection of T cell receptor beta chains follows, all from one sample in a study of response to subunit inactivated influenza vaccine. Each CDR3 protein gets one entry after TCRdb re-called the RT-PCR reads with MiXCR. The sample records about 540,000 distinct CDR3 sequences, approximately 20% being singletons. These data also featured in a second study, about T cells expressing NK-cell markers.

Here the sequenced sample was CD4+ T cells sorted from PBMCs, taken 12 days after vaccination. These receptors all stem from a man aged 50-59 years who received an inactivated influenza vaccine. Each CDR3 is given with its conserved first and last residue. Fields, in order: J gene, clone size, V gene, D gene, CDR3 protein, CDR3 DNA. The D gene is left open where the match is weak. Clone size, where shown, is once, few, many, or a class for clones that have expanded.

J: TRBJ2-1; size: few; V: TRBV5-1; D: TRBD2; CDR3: CASSPMTSGGHNEQFF; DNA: TGCGCCAGCAGCCCCATGACTAGCGGGGGCCACAATGAGCAGTTCTTC
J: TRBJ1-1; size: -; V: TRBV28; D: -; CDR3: CASNPGTLNMNTEAFF; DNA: TGTGCCAGCAATCCCGGGACGCTCAACATGAACACTGAAGCTTTCTTT
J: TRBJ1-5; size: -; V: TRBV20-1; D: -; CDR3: CSASMGTSTQPQHF; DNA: TGCAGTGCTAGTATGGGGACATCAACTCAGCCCCAGCATTTT
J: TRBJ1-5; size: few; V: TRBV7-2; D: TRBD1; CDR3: CASSLGQGMQPQHF; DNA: TGTGCCAGCAGCCTGGGACAGGGGATGCAGCCCCAGCATTTT
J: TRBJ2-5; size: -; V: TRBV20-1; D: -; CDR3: CSARATLYMSPVGTQYF; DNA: TGCAGTGCTAGAGCCACCCTGTACATGAGCCCCGTCGGGACCCAGTACTTC
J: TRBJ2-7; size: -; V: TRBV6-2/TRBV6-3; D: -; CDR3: CASRVGSEQYF; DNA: TGTGCTTCCCGGGTGGGGAGCGAGCAGTACTTC
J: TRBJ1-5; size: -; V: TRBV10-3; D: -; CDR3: CAISDSGVSNQPQHF; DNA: TGTGCCATCAGTGACTCGGGGGTTAGCAATCAGCCCCAGCATTTT
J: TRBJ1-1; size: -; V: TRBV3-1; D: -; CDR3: CASSQDEGNTEAFF; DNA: TGTGCCAGCAGCCAAGATGAGGGGAACACTGAAGCTTTCTTT
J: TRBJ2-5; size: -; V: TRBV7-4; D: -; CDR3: CASSPTPSRLCEGETQYF; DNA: TGTGCCAGCAGCCCTACTCCTTCACGACTCTGTGAGGGGGAGACCCAGTACTTC
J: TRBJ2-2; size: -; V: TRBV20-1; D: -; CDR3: CSARTPGIGELFF; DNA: TGCAGTGCTAGGACCCCCGGCATCGGGGAGCTGTTTTTT
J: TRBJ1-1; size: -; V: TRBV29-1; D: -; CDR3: CSVDWSTGQAEAFF; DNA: TGCAGCGTCGACTGGTCAACAGGGCAGGCTGAAGCTTTCTTT
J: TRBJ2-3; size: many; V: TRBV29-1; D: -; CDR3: CSHVSDTQYF; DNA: TGCAGCCACGTGTCAGATACGCAGTATTTT
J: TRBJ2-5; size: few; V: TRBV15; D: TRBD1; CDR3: CATSRGYQGAQETQYF; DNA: TGTGCCACCAGCAGAGGATACCAGGGGGCCCAAGAGACCCAGTACTTC
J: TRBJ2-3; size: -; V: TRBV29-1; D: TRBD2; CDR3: CSVVAGRTDTQYF; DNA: TGCAGCGTTGTAGCGGGCCGCACAGATACGCAGTATTTT
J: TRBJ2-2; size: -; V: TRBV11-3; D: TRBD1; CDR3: CASRPGQGASNTGELFF; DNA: TGTGCCAGCAGACCAGGACAGGGGGCCTCGAACACCGGGGAGCTGTTTTTT
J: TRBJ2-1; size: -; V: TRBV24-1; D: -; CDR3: CATSGQGQYNEQFF; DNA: TGTGCCACCAGTGGGCAGGGGCAATACAATGAGCAGTTCTTC
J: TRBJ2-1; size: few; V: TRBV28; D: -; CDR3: CASSFAGVGYEQFF; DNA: TGTGCCAGCAGTTTTGCCGGGGTGGGGTATGAGCAGTTCTTC
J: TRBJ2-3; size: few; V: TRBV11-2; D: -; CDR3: CASSSSGLLSTPSYTQYF; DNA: TGTGCCAGCAGCTCCTCCGGACTCTTATCTACCCCCTCATATACGCAGTATTTT
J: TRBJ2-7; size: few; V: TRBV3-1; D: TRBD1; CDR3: CASSQDTGQPRKQYF; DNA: TGTGCCAGCAGCCAAGATACGGGACAGCCACGAAAGCAGTACTTC
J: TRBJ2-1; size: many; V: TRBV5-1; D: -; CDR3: CASSLGAASSYNEQFF; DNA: TGCGCCAGCAGCTTGGGGGCGGCTAGCTCCTACAATGAGCAGTTCTTC
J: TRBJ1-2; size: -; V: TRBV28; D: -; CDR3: CASSFRTWAGGYTF; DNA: TGTGCCAGCAGTTTCCGGACGTGGGCGGGTGGCTACACCTTC
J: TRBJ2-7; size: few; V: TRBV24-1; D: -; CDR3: CATSPGPVYEQYF; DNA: TGTGCCACCAGCCCAGGACCTGTTTACGAGCAGTACTTC